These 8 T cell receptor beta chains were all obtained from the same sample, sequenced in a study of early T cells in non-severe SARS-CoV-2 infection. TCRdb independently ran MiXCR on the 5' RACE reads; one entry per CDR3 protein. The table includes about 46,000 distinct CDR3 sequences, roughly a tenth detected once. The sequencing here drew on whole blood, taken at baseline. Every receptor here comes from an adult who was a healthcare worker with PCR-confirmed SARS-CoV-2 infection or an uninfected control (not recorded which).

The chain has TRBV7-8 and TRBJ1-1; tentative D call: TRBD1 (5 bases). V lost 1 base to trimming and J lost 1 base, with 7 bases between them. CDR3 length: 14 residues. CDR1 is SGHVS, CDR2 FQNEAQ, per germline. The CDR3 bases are TGTGCCAGCAGCTTAGTAGGGGAGAACACTGAAGCTTTCTTT. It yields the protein CASSLVGENTEAFF.

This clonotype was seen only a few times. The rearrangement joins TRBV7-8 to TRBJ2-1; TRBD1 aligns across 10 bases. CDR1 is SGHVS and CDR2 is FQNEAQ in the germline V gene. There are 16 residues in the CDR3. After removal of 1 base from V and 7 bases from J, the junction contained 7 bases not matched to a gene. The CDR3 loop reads CASSLELWTGGNEQFF. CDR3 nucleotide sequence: TGTGCCAGCAGCTTAGAGCTTTGGACAGGGGGGAATGAGCAGTTCTTC.

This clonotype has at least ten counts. CDR3 nucleotide sequence: TGTGCCAGCAGCTTTGGTATAAACACAGATACGCAGTATTTT. The encoded protein is CASSFGINTDTQYF. The chain has TRBV7-9 and TRBJ2-3; no clear D gene. The ends were cut back, 3 bases at V and 2 bases at J, with 9 bases in the middle. Germline V gene sequence: CDR1 SEHNR, CDR2 FQNEAQ (reference sequence). There are 14 residues in the CDR3.

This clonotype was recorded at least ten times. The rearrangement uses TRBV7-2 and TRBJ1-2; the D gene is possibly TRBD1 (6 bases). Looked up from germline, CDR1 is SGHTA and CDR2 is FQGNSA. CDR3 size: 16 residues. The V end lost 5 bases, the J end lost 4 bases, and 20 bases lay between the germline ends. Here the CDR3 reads CASSRDPQGRGYGYTF. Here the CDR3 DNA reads TGTGCCAGCAGCCGAGATCCCCAGGGGCGCGGCTATGGCTACACCTTC.

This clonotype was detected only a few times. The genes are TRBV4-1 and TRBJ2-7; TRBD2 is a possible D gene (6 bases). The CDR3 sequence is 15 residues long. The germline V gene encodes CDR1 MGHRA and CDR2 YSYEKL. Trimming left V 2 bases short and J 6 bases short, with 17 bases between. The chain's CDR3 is CASSQRDFASTEQYF. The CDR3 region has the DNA TGCGCCAGCAGCCAAAGGGACTTCGCCTCTACCGAGCAGTACTTC.

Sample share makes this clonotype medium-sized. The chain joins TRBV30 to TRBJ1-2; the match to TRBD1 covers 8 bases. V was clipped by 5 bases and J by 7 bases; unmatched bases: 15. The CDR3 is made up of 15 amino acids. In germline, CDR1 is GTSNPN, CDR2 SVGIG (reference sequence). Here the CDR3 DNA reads TGTGCCTGGCGGTCCGGGACAGGAGGCCTCGTTGGCTACACCTTC. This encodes CAWRSGTGGLVGYTF. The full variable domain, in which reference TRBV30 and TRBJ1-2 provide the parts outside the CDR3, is SQTIHQWPATLVQPVGSPLSLECTVEGTSNPNLYWYRQAAGRGLQLLFYSVGIGQISSEVPQNLSASRPQDRQFILSSKKLLLSDSGFYLCAWRSGTGGLVGYTFGSGTRLTVV.

The DNA of the CDR3 is TGTGCCAGCAGCCAGCCACTTCTAGCCTACGAGCAGTACTTC. Translated: CASSQPLLAYEQYF. The rearrangement uses TRBV7-6 and TRBJ2-7; D ambiguous. Deletions cut 5 bases from V and 2 bases from J, with 13 bases between. Per the germline V gene, CDR1 is SGHVS and CDR2 is FNYEAQ. The CDR3 runs to 14 residues.

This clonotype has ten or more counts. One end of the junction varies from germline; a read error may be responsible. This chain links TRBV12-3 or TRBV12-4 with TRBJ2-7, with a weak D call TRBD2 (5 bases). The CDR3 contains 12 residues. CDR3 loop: CASSLLLLAPRF. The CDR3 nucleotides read TGTGCCAGCAGTTTATTGCTGCTAGCTCCCCGCTTC.